Below, 13 T cell receptor beta chains from the same sample are listed, as sequenced in a study of beta chain features in type 1 diabetes. Expressed TCRB transcripts were sequenced, since all the RNA that had been isolated was reverse transcribed. Generated by immunoSEQ multiplex PCR, the TCRdb table keeps only in-frame clones and is missing some. The sample carries under 400,000 clones, about 20% recorded once. Sequencing was performed on naive CD4+ T cells from blood. These receptor sequences come from a woman aged 18-30 years in good health.

The chain combines TRBV5-6 with TRBJ2-3; D might be TRBD2 (6 bases). The ends were cut back, 2 bases at V and 0 bases at J, with 13 bases in the middle. Germline CDR1 SGHDT, CDR2 YYEEEE. This CDR3 contains 16 residues. The CDR3 reads CASSLTGVLSTDTQYF. The CDR3 DNA reads as TGTGCCAGCAGCTTAACGGGAGTCCTGAGCACAGATACGCAGTATTTT.

The CDR3 protein is CAWSATGDEQYF. In DNA, the CDR3 is TGTGCCTGGAGTGCGACAGGGGACGAGCAGTACTTC. This chain uses TRBV30 with TRBJ2-5; 8 bases are shared with TRBD1. The J call may be mistaken, given a closer DNA end match to TRBJ2-7. The CDR3 totals 12 residues. Germline CDR1 reads GTSNPN; CDR2 reads SVGIG (reference sequence).

The chain links TRBV7-9 to TRBJ1-1, with D perhaps matching TRBD1 (5 bases). Deletions cut 5 bases from V and 4 bases from J, with 20 bases between. Per germline, CDR1 SEHNR and CDR2 FQNEAQ (reference sequence). The CDR3 has 16 residues. This CDR3 is CASSRTGGREGTEAFF. The CDR3 DNA reads as TGTGCCAGCAGCCGTACGGGTGGCAGGGAGGGCACTGAAGCTTTCTTT.

This sequence joins TRBV6-1 and TRBJ1-5; TRBD1 agrees at 7 bases. Trimming took 7 bases from V and 1 from J; bases not matched to a gene: 4. The length of the CDR3 is 14 residues. Germline loops: CDR1 MNHNS, CDR2 SASEGT. This chain's CDR3 is CASNPGQSNQPQHF. The CDR3 bases are TGTGCCAGCAACCCGGGACAGAGCAATCAGCCCCAGCATTTT.

The chain joins TRBV5-4 to TRBJ1-5; TRBD1 agrees at 7 bases. Germline CDR1 is SGHNT and CDR2 is YYREEE (reference sequence). The CDR3 consists of 14 residues. Losses at the gene ends were 3 bases for V and 4 bases for J; bases not matched to a gene: 4. CDR3 sequence: CASSSQGENQPQHF. In DNA, the CDR3 is TGTGCCAGCAGCTCGCAGGGGGAAAATCAGCCCCAGCATTTT.

V and J are TRBV4-3 and TRBJ2-1; 9 nucleotides line up with TRBD1. CDR1 and CDR2 from the germline V gene are LGHNA and YSLEER. Trimming at V came to 0 bases and at J to 0 bases, leaving 6 bases not matched to a gene. The CDR3 contains 18 residues. CDR3 in DNA: TGCGCCAGCAGCCAAGATTGGCCGGACAGGGGCTCCTACAATGAGCAGTTCTTC. Protein sequence: CASSQDWPDRGSYNEQFF.

The chain is built from TRBV21-1 and TRBJ1-1. TRBV21-1 is tagged as a pseudogene. The CDR3 length is 10 residues. CDR3 in amino acids: CASSTSSAFF. CDR3 sequence (DNA): TGTGCCAGCAGCACTAGTTCAGCTTTCTTT.

This clone has just a few counts. V gene TRBV7-2 combines with J gene TRBJ2-3; 7 bases fit TRBD1. Germline V lookup: CDR1 SGHTA, CDR2 FQGNSA. The CDR3 totals 14 residues. J gave up 4 bases and V 9 bases, and 10 bases lay outside the gene matches. Here the CDR3 DNA reads TGTGCCAGACGCAAAGGGACAGTACCAGATACGCAGTATTTT. Translated, it gives CARRKGTVPDTQYF.

The chain carries TRBV15 and TRBJ2-1, with TRBD1 as a possible D gene (5 bases). With 4 bases removed from V and 4 bases from J, the gap between germline ends came to 5 bases. The CDR3 contains 12 residues. The germline CDR1 and CDR2 sequences are LNHNV and YYDKDF (reference sequence). CDR3 sequence: CATSKGYNEQFF. CDR3 nucleotides: TGTGCCACCAGCAAGGGGTACAATGAGCAGTTCTTC.

In the case of this clone: Its ends do not fully match the called genes, so a read error is possible. This chain connects TRBV20-1 to TRBJ1-1; D is ambiguous. From germline, CDR1 is DFQATT and CDR2 SNEGSKA (reference sequence). The CDR3 spans 8 residues. The CDR3 DNA reads TGCAGTGCTAAAGACGAGGTATTT. It codes for CSAKDEVF.

This clone was picked up a small number of times. The genes are TRBV30 and TRBJ1-2, with 7 bases that match TRBD1. The CDR3 extends over 12 amino acids. Germline V gene lookup returns CDR1 GTSNPN and CDR2 SVGIG (reference sequence). CDR3 residues: CAGQGANYGYTF. Here the CDR3 DNA reads TGTGCGGGGCAGGGGGCTAACTATGGCTACACCTTC.

This clone was seen a handful of times. The chain is built from TRBV4-1 and TRBJ2-7; 10 bases agree with TRBD2. With V trimmed by 3 bases and J by 3 bases, 5 bases remained unmatched. CDR1 is MGHRA, CDR2 YSYEKL, per germline. The CDR3 contains 15 residues. For the CDR3, the DNA is TGCGCCAGCAGCCACAGAACTAGCGGGGACTACGAGCAGTACTTC. It encodes CASSHRTSGDYEQYF.

This clone has more than one count but fewer than ten. The chain recombines TRBV5-1 with TRBJ1-3; TRBD1 might be the D (5 bases). The V and J ends lost 1 base and 0 bases respectively, with 8 bases between them. The CDR3 length is 15 residues. Germline V gives CDR1 SGHRS, CDR2 YFSETQ. This CDR3 reads CASSLLGDSGNTIYF. CDR3 bases: TGCGCCAGCAGCTTGTTAGGGGACTCTGGAAACACCATATATTTT.